Here is one T cell receptor (beta chain) with its context. The sample is drawn from a study of blood T cells in healthy people across ages. It was with a sample-barcoded 5' primer and a J-beta primer mix that a second PCR of roughly 6 to 11 cycles was run. Each cDNA molecule was tagged by a template-switch adaptor with 12 random nucleotides. Using its own MiXCR run on the 5' RACE reads, TCRdb lists one record per CDR3 protein. There are around 820,000 distinct CDR3 sequences in the sample; roughly 25% occur only once, and approximately 3.7% lies in the top ten. Germline V gene sequence: CDR1 DFQATT, CDR2 SNEGSKA (reference sequence). There are 13 residues in the CDR3. The V end was cut by 0 bases, the J end by 7 bases, with 10 bases between. The same specimen was also included in a second study, on T cells of mothers and their children. As reported in that work: Each mother yielded more than 9 million TCR beta CDR3 reads. Each child yielded millions of reads.

Sequencing was carried out using blood. The clonotype originates from a boy aged 5-17 years in good health. V is TRBV20-1 and J is TRBJ1-5; D is perhaps TRBD1 (6 bases). CDR3 sequence (DNA): TGCAGTGCTAGAGAGGACAGCGTCCAGCCCCAGCATTTT. Residues: CSAREDSVQPQHF.